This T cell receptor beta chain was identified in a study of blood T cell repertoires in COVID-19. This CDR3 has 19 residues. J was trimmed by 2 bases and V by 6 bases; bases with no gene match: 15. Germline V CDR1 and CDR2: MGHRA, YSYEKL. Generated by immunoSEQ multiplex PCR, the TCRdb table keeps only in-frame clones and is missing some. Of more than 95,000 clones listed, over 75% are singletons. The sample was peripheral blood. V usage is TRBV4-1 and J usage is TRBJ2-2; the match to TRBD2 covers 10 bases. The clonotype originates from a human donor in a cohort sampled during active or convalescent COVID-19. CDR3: CASRLSGGSGGTNTGELFF. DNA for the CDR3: TGCGCCAGCAGACTAAGTGGGGGTAGCGGGGGGACAAACACCGGGGAGCTGTTTTTT.